This is a list of T cell receptor beta chains from one sample in a study of blood T cell repertoires in COVID-19. Here immunoSEQ multiplex PCR was the method, and the copy in TCRdb shows in-frame clones only, minus some. The table records roughly 200,000 clones, roughly 87% of them present only once. The sample consisted of peripheral blood. These receptors were obtained from a man aged 55 to 70 with active or convalescent COVID-19. The conserved cysteine and the conserved F or W are not part of the CDR3 here.

j_gene,len,v_gene,CDR3aa
TRBJ2-5,12,TRBV5-1,ASSLAGLGETQY
TRBJ1-6,12,TRBV30,AWSGGSGNSPLH
TRBJ1-3,12,TRBV9,ASSVGRSGNTIY
TRBJ2-7,13,TRBV30,AWSGKGRGTYEQY
TRBJ2-5,13,TRBV6-5,ASSYSTSGQETQY
TRBJ2-5,14,TRBV21-1,ASSKTGGSLAETQY
TRBJ1-6,14,TRBV19,ASSTSDRRLESPLH
TRBJ2-2,13,TRBV2,ASSGGGASTGELF
TRBJ2-3,12,TRBV2,ASSGFRGRDTQY
TRBJ2-1,14,TRBV4-1,ASSLLPGLVVYEQF
TRBJ1-3,11,TRBV4-1,ASSQGQGNTIY
TRBJ2-1,12,TRBV10-1,ASSVAGGDNEQF
TRBJ2-7,14,TRBV27,ASSSRTSGGGSEQY
TRBJ1-4,14,TRBV4-1,ASSRVRTGTKEKLF
TRBJ2-7,13,TRBV6-1,ASSEMAGGSYEQY
TRBJ1-3,12,TRBV5-1,ASSQDSSGNTIY
TRBJ2-1,15,TRBV11-2,ASSSVWGDSSYNEQF
TRBJ1-3,11,TRBV29-1,SVGRGSGNTIY
TRBJ2-7,12,TRBV3-1/TRBV3-2,ASRGAGVTYEQY